This T cell receptor (beta chain) appears in the sequencing data of a study of T cells in tuberculosis. Measured with immunoSEQ multiplex PCR; TCRdb has only the in-frame clones, and not every one. Here the sample spans roughly 28,000 clones, 90% being singletons. The sequenced sample was PBMCs. This receptor was obtained from a donor between 10 and 29 years old with latent tuberculosis or without tuberculosis infection.

Written as DNA, the CDR3 is TGTGCCAGCAGTTCACTAAAAATAGGGCTAGCGGGGGTTGGAGAGCAGTTCTTC. This codes for CASSSLKIGLAGVGEQFF. The chain combines TRBV27 with TRBJ2-1; 10 bases fit TRBD2. This CDR3 is 18 amino acids long. Germline lookup yields CDR1 MNHEY and CDR2 SMNVEV (reference sequence). The V segment lost 4 bases and the J segment 10 bases; nucleotides outside the gene matches: 19.